This T cell receptor (beta chain) derives from a study of T cells after yellow fever vaccination. In the study overall: With SMART-Seq v4 Ultra Low Input, the fractions containing low cell numbers were prepared.

Germline lookup yields CDR1 SEHNR and CDR2 FQNEAQ (reference sequence). Trimming cost V 5 bases and J 2 bases, with 12 bases left between them. The CDR3 sequence is 14 residues long. Overall study findings and caveats: Boosting was followed by the reappearance of most primary-vaccination clones (about 97% CD4, roughly 90% CD8). Although the secondary response was weaker, it peaked faster, at day 5 versus 15.

By 5'RACE template switching, TCR cDNA was produced, with a universal primer site and UMIs added in the process. Using its own MiXCR run on the 5' RACE reads, TCRdb lists one record per CDR3 protein. The sample lists some 250,000 distinct CDR3 sequences; about 7% were seen once. This clonotype came up many times. Its target is unknown. The clonotype originates from a man aged 25-45 years who received the YFV17D yellow fever vaccine. The starting material was CD4+ T cells sorted from PBMCs, obtained 15 days after the yellow fever booster vaccination. V is TRBV7-9 and J is TRBJ1-1; D perhaps matches TRBD1 (6 bases). CDR3 residues: CASSPRTANTEAFF. CDR3 DNA: TGTGCCAGCAGCCCGCGGACAGCAAACACTGAAGCTTTCTTT.